This TCR beta chain was found in a study of blood T cell repertoires in COVID-19. Turning to the study itself: Some COVID-19 samples were acute and others convalescent; all came from the United States, Italy and Spain. T cells, B-cell-depleted T cells, or PBMCs supplied cDNA or gDNA.

Original data processing: Estimation of nucleated cell counts relied on the amplification of reference gene primers. Method: immunoSEQ multiplex PCR; TCRdb's copy keeps in-frame clones and lacks some. V, J and clone size derive from that table, while D and trimming were established from the DNA sequence. Among hundreds of thousands of clones listed, about 87% were seen once. Looked up from germline, CDR1 is MNHEY and CDR2 is SVGAGI. The CDR3 runs 15 residues. Trimming at V came to 3 bases and at J to 6 bases, leaving 8 bases not matched to a gene. The J gene is TRBJ2-1, the V gene TRBV6-5, with 7 bases identical to TRBD2. The TCR originated in a woman between 50 and 59 years old who had recovered from COVID-19. Sequenced input: peripheral blood. Written as DNA, the CDR3 is TGTGCCAGCAGTTATAGGCCGGGGGGACTCAATGAGCAGTTCTTC. Its protein product is CASSYRPGGLNEQFF.